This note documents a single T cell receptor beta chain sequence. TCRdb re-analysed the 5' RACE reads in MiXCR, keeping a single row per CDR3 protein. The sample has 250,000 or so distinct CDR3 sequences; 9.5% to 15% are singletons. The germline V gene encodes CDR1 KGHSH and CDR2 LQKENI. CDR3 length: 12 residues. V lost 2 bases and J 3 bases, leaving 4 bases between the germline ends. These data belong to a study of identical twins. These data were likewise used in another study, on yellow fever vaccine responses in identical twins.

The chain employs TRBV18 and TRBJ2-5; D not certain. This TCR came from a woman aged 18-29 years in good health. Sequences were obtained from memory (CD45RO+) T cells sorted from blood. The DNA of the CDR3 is TGTGCCAGCTCACCAAACGAAGAGACCCAGTACTTC. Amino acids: CASSPNEETQYF.